This T cell receptor beta chain was obtained from a study of glioma-infiltrating T cells. The germline V and J ends were trimmed by 3 bases and 2 bases, with 4 bases remaining between them. Germline V gives CDR1 DFQATT, CDR2 SNEGSKA (reference sequence). The CDR3 is made up of 12 amino acids. TCR alpha and beta CDR3 regions were amplified from RNA using iRepertoire nested multiplex PCR. TCRdb re-derived calls from the multiplex PCR reads in MiXCR, one entry per CDR3 protein. The table shows a few hundred thousand distinct CDR3 sequences, with about two fifths occurring only once. V is TRBV20-1 and J is TRBJ2-2, with no clear D. The clonotype originates from a human donor with low-grade glioma or glioblastoma, undergoing nonglioma brain surgery, or in good health (not recorded which). Source material: glioma tissue, nonneoplastic brain tissue, or PBMCs (not recorded which). As DNA, the CDR3 is TGCAGTGCTAGTATTAACACCGGGGAGCTGTTTTTT. Translated: CSASINTGELFF.